This T cell receptor beta chain derives from a study of cytomegalovirus exposure and HLA in healthy donors (dated by TCRdb to 2017 to 2019). A note on the overall study: In an earlier analysis of 550 to 750 of the donors, approximately 300 Gb of sequence data and 90 million to 120 million unique TCR beta sequences from 150 million to 200 million T cells were reported. Four to six DR-DQ haplotypes were handled as single units for association and clustering, since linkage in the cohort was strong. Rather than using new phenotypic data, the later analysis identified candidate immune exposures from TCR beta sequences and from how often those sequences occurred across donors. On average, over 200,000 unique TCR beta nucleotide sequences were sequenced per donor among roughly 430 genotyped donors of the cohort, with roughly 18% of those sequences being non-productive. Typing coverage varied by locus: 629-630 donors for A, B, C, DRB1 and DQB1; more than 500 for DQA1; some 610 for DPA1; 450 to 480 for DPB1. HLA typing included class I and class II loci at four-digit resolution. An earlier analysis of approximately 640 of the donors applied high-throughput TCR beta sequencing to assess whether each TCR beta V gene segment acted as functional or pseudogenic. The study aimed to test whether signatures of past pathogen exposure could be identified by cataloging public T cell receptors. The study combined high-throughput TCR immunosequencing, statistical association of individual TCRs with disease status, and machine learning to predict cytomegalovirus infection status. Among the roughly 400 genotyped donors, roughly 80% belonged to the genetic ancestry cluster associated with self-reported Caucasian donors. Along with the roughly 670-subject first cohort, a separate validation cohort of 120 different subjects was used. Donor age, sex, ethnicity and CMV serostatus were compiled together with the repertoire data. The T cell repertoires of several hundred subjects were profiled by immunosequencing and related to cytomegalovirus serostatus. An early release that covered some 630 HLA-typed donors contained about 300 gigabases of sequencing data and some 87 million unique TCR sequences. In a later analysis, previously published TCR beta repertoires from roughly 710 donors were re-analyzed and high-resolution HLA genotyping was added so that TCR occurrence patterns could be studied. In a later genetic analysis, genome-wide SNP genotypes for about 55% of the 666 donors were used, and that subset was treated as a discovery cohort. Every repertoire in the discovery cohort had been generated on one and the same sequencing platform.

What the work shows at the level of the full study, not this receptor alone: A later analysis found that most CMV-associated TCR beta chains appeared HLA-restricted, with HLA associations seemingly driven largely by CMV exposure. This cohort had only TCR beta chains sequenced, and the lack of alpha or paired-chain data limited which features could be detected. In vitro tests confirmed that a few of the cytomegalovirus-associated TCR beta chains recognize cytomegalovirus antigens. According to a later analysis, parvovirus B19, influenza, CMV and Epstein-Barr virus appeared linked to several top co-occurrence clusters. The only immune exposure information available for the cohort was CMV serostatus. Around 16 rarely observed V segments, including chromosome 9 orphons, were excluded from the earlier analysis of about 600 of the donors because counts were too low. Broadly in line with IMGT annotations, most TCR beta V segments showed up in productive rearrangements about 90% or about 30% of the time in an earlier analysis of several hundred of the donors. Sequencing depth was assumed to be roughly uniform across donors in the presence/absence analyses, though that assumption may not hold. A later genetic analysis associated a missense DCLRE1C variant with V-gene and J-gene trimming of TCR beta chains, and an independent cohort replicated the association. When HLA alleles, especially DR and DQ, strongly co-occurred, attributing TCR associations to individual alleles was difficult. At a false discovery rate of 0.05, a later analysis linked around 17,000 TCR beta sequences to specific HLA alleles. In a later analysis, TCR association rates were found to vary across HLA loci, with the most associated TCRs seen for DRB1 alleles and the fewest for HLA-C alleles. Some IMGT-functional V segments, including TRBV6-2 and TRBV6-3, could not be distinguished by the 87-base-pair reads and were therefore excluded. Because HLA typing was unavailable for some donors at each locus, only the typed subset was used in association tests. Cytomegalovirus status was reported to be diagnosed by the classifier with high specificity and sensitivity in both the original and validation cohorts. In a later genetic analysis, fewer N-insertions in productive TCRs were reported among donors in an Asian-associated ancestry cluster than the roughly 640-donor mean. Most TCR sequences were seen in very few donors, while some public TCRs were found in many individuals. In the study, around 150 TCR beta chains were listed as associated with cytomegalovirus. A group of highly shared sequence variants was considered likely to be a technical artifact of the sequencing pipeline. It was suggested by the authors that the approach could potentially be generalized to other disease states and immunological phenotypes. Correlated functional status among segregating V segments might be attributable to linkage disequilibrium, but an unknown experimental factor could not be ruled out. A further reported finding was that TCR beta sequences accurately predicted the HLA-A and HLA-B alleles for most subjects in the first cohort. Compared with equally common non-associated chains, HLA-associated TCR beta chains in a later analysis were more clonally expanded and had lower generation probabilities.

Libraries were built with the immunoSEQ multiplex PCR assay. A mixture of 60 forward primers for TCR Vbeta segments and 13 reverse primers for TCR Jbeta segments was used in the multiplex PCR. The CDR3 region of rearranged TCR beta genes was amplified from genomic DNA by a multiplex PCR assay. The Illumina HiSeq System was used to sequence the amplified TCR beta libraries as 87-base-pair reads. As for the authors' bioinformatics: A later analysis counted about 80 million unique TCR beta chains across the 700 or so repertoires, and 10 million to 11 million of these chains were shared by at least two donors. To remove PCR and sequencing errors, raw reads were error-corrected and collapsed into unique sequences using a nearest-neighbor algorithm that merged closely related sequences. To assign V, D and J gene segments, CDR3 sequences were aligned to IMGT reference sequences. For a sequence to be retained, a match of at least six nucleotides to both a V gene segment and a J gene segment was required. A rearrangement counted as productive if the CDR3 had no stop codons and remained in frame with V and J, and every other rearrangement counted as non-productive. Following IMGT convention, CDR3 was defined as the stretch from the second conserved V-encoded cysteine to the conserved J-encoded phenylalanine. The earlier analysis of a few hundred of the donors excluded any sequence lacking an unambiguous match to a single V gene segment. In an earlier analysis of approximately 560 of the donors, a V segment was called functional when productive rearrangements were above 56.7%, and segregating when the standard deviation between donors exceeded 5%. A statistical classification framework was built for diagnosing cytomegalovirus status from the catalog of TCR beta chain sequences. A later analysis assigned V and J genes by comparing TCR nucleotide sequences with IMGT/GENE-DB human TR gene sequences. Using the TCRdist pipeline, a later analysis assigned CDR3 sequences along with most-parsimonious VDJ recombination scenarios. In a later analysis, each TCR beta chain was defined by its CDR3 amino acid sequence together with its V-gene family, and reads without a unique V-gene family were excluded. A later analysis removed several hundred highly shared, low-generation-probability nucleotide sequences to deal with suspected cross-contamination and a sequencing artifact. A later analysis calculated a clonal expansion index for each public chain from normalized within-repertoire ranks of inferred template counts. In a later analysis, generation probabilities were computed with a VDJ recombination model fitted to out-of-frame rearrangements, and the resulting probabilities were checked against IGoR. In a later analysis, hypergeometric tests were used to score TCR-TCR, TCR-HLA and TCR-CMV co-occurrence, with a repertoire-size bias correction applied to TCR pairs. In a later analysis, false discovery rates were estimated by permuting HLA or CMV assignments 20 times. In a later analysis, co-occurring TCRs were grouped using DBSCAN, and TCRdist sequence similarity was added for clustering within HLA-allele-positive subsets. Repertoires with fewer than 30,000 or more than 120,000 public chains, plus five repertoires with anomalous nucleotide sharing, were excluded from co-occurrence clustering. In its TCRdb copy, this immuneACCESS table keeps in-frame sequences only and misses some clones. Where compared with another copy, unresolved V genes explain less than half of these, and the others have no known cause. V, J and clone size are those of that table, while D and trimming were read from the DNA. Counted in this sample were around 97,000 clones; roughly four fifths of them appeared once. 4.5% to 5.5% of the sample belongs to the ten largest clones.

The cohort consisted of 650 to 700 healthy bone marrow donors. At the time of sampling, every cohort member was nominally healthy, though immune exposures that went unrecorded were likely present. The donor was CMV seropositive and was included in the group of 250 to 350 seropositive cohort members. Each donor provided a peripheral blood sample, and peripheral blood mononuclear cells were used for TCR beta sequencing. Genomic DNA was extracted from the blood cell samples with the Qiagen DNeasy Blood Extraction Kit. Notes on this clone: Its binding antigen is unknown. No base quality information exists; no much larger clone differs at one position.

The CDR3 covers 14 residues, taking in both the cysteine and the phenylalanine. The DNA shown is the 42-base CDR3, in frame from base 1. As encoded in the germline V gene, CDR1 is MNHNS while CDR2 is SASEGT. Trimmed from V: 6 bases; trimmed from J: 7 bases; junction bases lacking a gene match: 4. This clonotype originated in a man in his forties in good health and CMV-seropositive. The sequence joins TRBV6-1 to TRBJ1-5; the junction holds 12 bases that match TRBD1. Material for sequencing was PBMCs. The nucleotides read TGTGCCAGCAGCGGGACAGGGGGCGGGCAGCCCCAGCATTTT. This codes for CASSGTGGGQPQHF.